Reported below is one T cell receptor (beta chain). Many counts were recorded for this clonotype. There is no known antigen for this receptor. Per-base quality was not reported, and no clone a single base away is much larger than it. These data are taken from a study of spatial heterogeneity in lung cancer (dated by TCRdb to the late 2010s). The study in broad terms: More beta-chain than alpha-chain transcripts were consistently detected, likely reflecting higher beta-chain transcript abundance. TCR transcript counts in tumor regions correlated strongly with a T cell transcriptional module score from matched bulk RNA-seq. In the raw uncorrected reads, each unique combination of TCR and UMI appeared more than ten times on average. TCR alpha and beta repertoires were quantitatively compared across multiple tumor regions, matched nontumor lung and blood in non-small cell lung cancer. The study linked features of the TCR repertoire to counts of nonsynonymous mutations, which were determined by whole-exome sequencing of tumor tissue. Both alpha and beta chains were TCR-sequenced in samples taken at surgery, namely 220 tumor regions, around 61 matched nontumor lung samples and about 58 PBMC samples.

What the work shows at the level of the full study, not this receptor alone: Confirming at a functional level the hypothesis that regional TCRs recognize regional mutations was considered to require additional single-cell paired TCR alpha and beta sequencing. TCR-seq was estimated to cover only approximately 6.3% of tumor T cells for alpha chains and 13% to 15% for beta chains. The tumor nonsynonymous mutation count correlated with the number of expanded intratumoral alpha and beta TCRs. The count of ubiquitous expanded TCRs correlated with the count of ubiquitous nonsynonymous mutations, and the count of regional expanded TCRs correlated with the count of regional nonsynonymous mutations.

The time point label corresponds to: sample taken at primary tumor resection. Samples were obtained from over 70 patients with early-stage, untreated non-small cell lung cancer from the lung TRACERx cohort. Without any cell sorting, TCR sequencing was performed on whole RNA extracted either from tumor and nontumor lung tissue or from cryopreserved PBMC samples. Only patients with enough RNA available from two or more tumor regions were chosen for TCR sequencing. Before selection, tumor and adjacent nontumor lung specimens were reviewed by a lung pathologist. Including cysteine and phenylalanine, the CDR3 has 16 amino acids. The entry retains the CDR3 DNA only, 48 bases that are in frame from base 1. The germline V gene provides CDR1 KGHSH and CDR2 LQKENI. For this chain, trimming is 0 bases at the V end and 5 bases at the J end, and the number of junction bases without a gene match is 7. To prepare the library, 5' RACE was applied. TCRdb records NextSeq 500 as the sequencer. To allow correction of PCR and sequencing errors, the TCR library protocol tagged every TCR cDNA molecule with a unique molecular identifier. Regarding the original processing steps: Decombinator tools were used for TCR identification, UMI-based error correction and CDR3 extraction. TCRs above a frequency of 2 per 1,000, corresponding to the top 1% of the tumor frequency distribution, were defined as expanded. Expanded tumor TCRs were classed as regional if statistically deemed absent (corrected P<0.05) from at least one tumor region, otherwise ubiquitous. Each repertoire was subsampled 100 times to 5,000 TCRs, after which Renyi diversity was computed with the R vegan package. CDR3 similarity networks were built from amino acid triplet string-kernel similarity, connecting CDR3s with pairwise similarity above 0.82. TCRdb reprocessing: public reads trimmed at Q25 with fastp, clones called with MiXCR, in-frame beta chains kept. Each record represents a unique CDR3 protein, reported with the most common genes and DNA among its rows. None of the V and J calls come from the authors' own analysis; TCRdb made them. The sample records approximately 21,000 distinct CDR3 sequences, more than 4.5% of which are singletons. Of the sample, about 9.8% falls within the top ten clones.

Sample: lung tumor tissue, taken at surgery. The sequence joins TRBV18 to TRBJ2-7; 10 of the junction bases match TRBD2. This receptor was obtained from a male donor with early-stage non-small cell lung cancer. The sequenced DNA: TGTGCCAGCTCACCACCGAAAGCGGGAGGGGTAAACGAGCAGTACTTC. The translation is CASSPPKAGGVNEQYF. Joined to the reference TRBV18 and TRBJ2-7 proteins, this CDR3 gives the full variable domain: NAGVMQNPRHLVRRRGQEARLRCSPMKGHSHVYWYRQLPEEGLKFMVYLQKENIIDESGMPKERFSAEFPKEGPSILRIQQVVRGDSAAYFCASSPPKAGGVNEQYFGPGTRLTVT.